This T cell receptor beta chain comes out of a study of cytomegalovirus exposure and HLA in healthy donors. Each donor was nominally healthy when sampled (though unrecorded immune exposures were likely). PCR employed 60 Vbeta and 13 Jbeta primers. The data were produced by immunoSEQ multiplex PCR, yet TCRdb's version contains in-frame clones alone and is incomplete. This sample has over 100,000 clones, with 73% found just once. The J segment lost 0 bases and the V segment lost 1 base, leaving 5 bases of the junction unmatched. Germline CDR1 is LGHNA and CDR2 is YNFKEQ. This CDR3 comprises 17 residues.

The sequence was obtained from a young woman in good health and CMV-seronegative. This chain links TRBV4-2 with TRBJ1-1, with 10 bases that match TRBD1. Sequences were obtained from PBMCs. CDR3 nucleotide sequence: TGTGCCAGCAGCCAAGGTCCCGGGACAGGGGTGAACACTGAAGCTTTCTTT. It translates to CASSQGPGTGVNTEAFF.